This T cell receptor (beta chain) was sequenced in a study of memory CD4+ T cells and cytomegalovirus serostatus. Across the study: This sample comes from healthy Belgian adults, roughly nine CMV seropositive, around 26 seronegative. Whole-study results and caveats: About 40% of the 164 known CMV-associated TCRbeta sequences appeared in CD4+ memory. Suggested: most of the CMV-linked TCR signature lies in CD4+ memory cells.

On this clone: The antigen remains unidentified.

This CDR3 spans 15 amino acids. Trimming left V 2 bases short and J 6 bases short, with 16 bases between. In germline, CDR1 is MNHNY, CDR2 SVGAGI (reference sequence). Original handling: After removing out-of-frame reads, over 2 million distinct TCRbeta sequences remained. Only in-frame clones appear in the TCRdb table, and some are missing; sequencing was by immunoSEQ multiplex PCR. The DNA gave D and trimming, while V, J and clone size come from that table. The sample holds tens of thousands of clones, more than 70% seen once. Single viable CD3+CD4+CD8-CD45RO+ cells were sorted as the memory CD4+ T cells.

The V call is TRBV6-6, the J call TRBJ1-2, with D perhaps TRBD1 (6 bases). Sequencing was done on a sample of memory CD4+ T cells from blood. The sequence came from an adult in good health and CMV-seronegative. The DNA of the CDR3 is TGTGCCAGCAGTTACCCCCCGGGACAAGCAGATGGCTACACCTTC. It specifies CASSYPPGQADGYTF.